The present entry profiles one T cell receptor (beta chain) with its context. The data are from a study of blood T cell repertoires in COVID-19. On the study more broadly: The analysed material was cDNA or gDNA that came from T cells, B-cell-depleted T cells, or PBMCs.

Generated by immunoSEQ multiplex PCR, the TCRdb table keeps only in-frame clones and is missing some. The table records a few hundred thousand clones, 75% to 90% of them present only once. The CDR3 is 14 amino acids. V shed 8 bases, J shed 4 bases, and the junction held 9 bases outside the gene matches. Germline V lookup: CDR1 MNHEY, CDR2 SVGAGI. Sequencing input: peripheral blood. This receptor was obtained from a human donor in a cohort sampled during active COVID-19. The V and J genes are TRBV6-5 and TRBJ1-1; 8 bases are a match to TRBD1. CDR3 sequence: CASGRITGGTEAFF. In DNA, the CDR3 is TGTGCCAGCGGCCGGATAACAGGGGGCACTGAAGCTTTCTTT.